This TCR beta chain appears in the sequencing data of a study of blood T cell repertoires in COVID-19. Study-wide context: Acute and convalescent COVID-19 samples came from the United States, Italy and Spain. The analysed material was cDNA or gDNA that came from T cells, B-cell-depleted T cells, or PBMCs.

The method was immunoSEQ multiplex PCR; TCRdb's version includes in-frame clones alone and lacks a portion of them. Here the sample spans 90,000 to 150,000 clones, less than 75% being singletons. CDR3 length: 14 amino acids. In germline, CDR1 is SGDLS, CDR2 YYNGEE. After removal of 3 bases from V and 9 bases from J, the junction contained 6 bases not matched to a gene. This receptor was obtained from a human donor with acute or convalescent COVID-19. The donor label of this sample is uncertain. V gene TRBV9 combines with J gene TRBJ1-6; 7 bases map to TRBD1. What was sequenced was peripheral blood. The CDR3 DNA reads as TGTGCCAGCAGCGCGACAGGGTCGGGTTCACCCCTCCACTTT. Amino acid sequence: CASSATGSGSPLHF. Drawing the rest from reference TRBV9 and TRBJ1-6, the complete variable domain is DSGVTQTPKHLITATGQRVTLRCSPRSGDLSVYWYQQSLDQGLQFLIQYYNGEERAKGNILERFSAQQFPDLHSELNLSSLELGDSALYFCASSATGSGSPLHFGNGTRLTVT.